The 19 T cell receptor beta chains reported below all come from one sample, sequenced in a study of blood T cell repertoires in COVID-19. Produced via immunoSEQ multiplex PCR; TCRdb's table is partial and in-frame only. Among roughly 380,000 clones, 85% were seen once, and the ten largest hold 3.6%. The specimen sequenced was peripheral blood. The receptor source for this set is a woman between 18 and 29 years old with acute or convalescent COVID-19.

The V and J genes are TRBV6-6 and TRBJ1-5; D uncertain. Germline lookup yields CDR1 MNHNY and CDR2 SVGAGI (reference sequence). This CDR3 is built from 15 residues. V was cut by 2 bases and J by 0 bases, with 8 bases left in between. As DNA, the CDR3 is TGTGCCAGCAGTTACACACAGTATAGCAATCAGCCCCAGCATTTT. This sequence encodes CASSYTQYSNQPQHF.

The genes are TRBV25-1 and TRBJ1-3; the match to TRBD1 covers 8 bases. The CDR3 runs 16 residues. J was trimmed by 2 bases and V by 10 bases; bases with no gene match: 13. The V gene's germline CDR1 is MGHDK and CDR2 SYGVNS. The CDR3 protein is CANHVGSGGPGNTIYF. The DNA of the CDR3 is TGTGCCAACCACGTCGGATCAGGGGGCCCTGGAAACACCATATATTTT. Drawing the rest from reference TRBV25-1 and TRBJ1-3, the complete variable domain is EADIYQTPRYLVIGTGKKITLECSQTMGHDKMYWYQQDPGMELHLIHYSYGVNSTEKGDLSSESTVSRIRTEHFPLTLESARPSHTSQYLCANHVGSGGPGNTIYFGEGSWLTVV.

This clone has only one observation. The rearrangement uses TRBV12-5 and TRBJ1-5; 7 positions match TRBD1. The junction had 8 bases not matched to a gene; V was cut back by 0 bases and J by 3 bases. This CDR3 region has 17 residues. Per germline, CDR1 LGHNT and CDR2 FRNRAP. CDR3 DNA: TGTGCTAGTGGTTTGGTACTTGGCAGGGGGGACAATCAGCCCCAGCATTTT. Translating gives CASGLVLGRGDNQPQHF.

The chain uses TRBV10-3 and TRBJ1-1, with TRBD1 as a possible D gene (5 bases). Germline lookup yields CDR1 ENHRY and CDR2 SYGVKD. The CDR3 spans 11 residues. Between the trimmed V and J ends, which lost 5 bases and 4 bases, there was a span of 5 bases. In nucleotides, the CDR3 is TGTGCCATCAGTCAGGGCACTGAAGCTTTCTTT. Translated: CAISQGTEAFF.

The chain links TRBV10-1 to TRBJ1-1, with D tentatively TRBD1 (5 bases). From germline, CDR1 is WNHNN and CDR2 SYGVQD (reference sequence). The germline V and J ends were trimmed by 6 bases and 10 bases, with 30 bases remaining between them. The CDR3 has 17 amino acids. The CDR3 spells CASSDRQDRGTRCVAFF. CDR3 sequence (DNA): TGCGCCAGCAGCGACCGTCAGGATCGGGGGACTAGGTGTGTAGCTTTCTTT.

V is TRBV9 and J is TRBJ1-3; 11 nucleotides align to TRBD1. CDR1 and CDR2 (germline): SGDLS, YYNGEE. The ends lost 5 bases at V and 3 bases at J; junction bases unmatched: 1. This CDR3 region has 14 residues. The CDR3 sequence: CASRGQGDGNTIYF. The CDR3 coding sequence is TGTGCCAGCAGGGGACAGGGGGATGGAAACACCATATATTTT.

This chain joins TRBV7-9 and TRBJ1-1; D not resolved. The V end lost 4 bases, the J end lost 1 base, and 13 bases lay between the germline ends. CDR3 length equals 15 residues. CDR1 and CDR2 from the germline V gene are SEHNR and FQNEAQ (reference sequence). Here the CDR3 reads CASSSEDVRNTEAFF. CDR3 in DNA: TGTGCCAGCAGCTCGGAGGACGTAAGGAACACTGAAGCTTTCTTT.

The chain recombines TRBV28 with TRBJ2-7, with TRBD2 identical over 7 bases. Germline CDR1 reads MDHEN; CDR2 reads SYDVKM. Unmatched junction bases numbered 5, after V lost 6 bases and J lost 3 bases. The CDR3 loop spans 13 amino acids. CDR3 residues: CASSWDYLYEQYF. The CDR3 DNA reads as TGTGCCAGCAGCTGGGACTACCTCTACGAGCAGTACTTC.

This sequence joins TRBV5-3 and TRBJ2-2; 10 bases agree with TRBD2. TRBV5-3 is an open reading frame whose function is uncertain. Trimming took 2 bases from V and 3 from J; bases not matched to a gene: 19. The length of the CDR3 is 21 residues. The CDR3 DNA follows: TGTGCCAGAAGCTTCCCAGACAGCGGGAGGGGACCCCCCACGGACACCGGGGAGCTGTTTTTT. It is translated as CARSFPDSGRGPPTDTGELFF.

The V and J genes are TRBV6-6 and TRBJ2-7, with TRBD2 as a possible D gene (6 bases). CDR1 is MNHNY, CDR2 SVGAGI, per germline (reference sequence). Deletions cut 2 bases from V and 1 base from J, with 12 bases between. The CDR3 totals 15 residues. The CDR3 loop reads CASSYAGTDSYEQYF. As DNA, the CDR3 is TGTGCCAGCAGTTACGCCGGGACTGATTCCTACGAGCAGTACTTC.

Here the CDR3 DNA reads TGTGCCTGGAGTCTGGCAGGGATGTCCCGTAATTCACCCCTCCACTTT. Encoded protein: CAWSLAGMSRNSPLHF. The chain is built from TRBV30 and TRBJ1-6; TRBD1 might be the D (5 bases). The germline gives CDR1 GTSNPN, CDR2 SVGIG (reference sequence). V lost 2 bases to trimming and J lost 6 bases, with 17 bases between them. The CDR3 extends over 16 amino acids.

CDR3 bases: TGTGCCAGCAGCTTGGGGACAGGGACGAACACCGGGGAGCTGTTTTTT. It codes for CASSLGTGTNTGELFF. The chain couples TRBV5-4 to TRBJ2-2; 8 bases agree with TRBD1. The CDR3 extends over 16 amino acids. Germline lookup yields CDR1 SGHNT and CDR2 YYREEE (reference sequence). The V and J ends lost 0 bases and 0 bases, in that order; junction bases with no gene match: 1.

The chain has TRBV19 and TRBJ1-1, with D unresolved. This CDR3 has 14 amino acids. The V and J ends lost 5 bases and 2 bases respectively, with 12 bases between them. Germline lookup yields CDR1 LNHDA and CDR2 SQIVND (reference sequence). The CDR3 region is CASSSASGNTEAFF. DNA for the CDR3: TGTGCCAGTAGTTCCGCATCGGGTAACACTGAAGCTTTCTTT.

This clone came up once. V is TRBV5-6 and J is TRBJ1-4, with TRBD1 matching 8 bases. Per the germline V gene, CDR1 is SGHDT and CDR2 is YYEEEE. The trim removed 2 bases at V and 7 bases at J, leaving 4 bases unmatched. The CDR3 runs to 14 residues. In DNA form, the CDR3 reads TGTGCCAGCAGCTTAAGGACAGGGAGTGAAAAACTGTTTTTT. Translated: CASSLRTGSEKLFF.

This clone was seen at least ten times. DNA of the CDR3: TGTGCCAGCAGCTTAGAGGGACAGGGTGCTTCACCCCTCCACTTT. It is translated as CASSLEGQGASPLHF. This chain connects TRBV7-2 to TRBJ1-6, with 9 bases identical to TRBD1. Unmatched junction bases numbered 4, after V lost 1 base and J lost 9 bases. Germline assignment: CDR1 SGHTA and CDR2 FQGNSA. The CDR3 spans 15 residues.

The chain uses TRBV6-6 and TRBJ2-2; D is unresolved. Germline CDR1 and CDR2: MNHNY and SVGAGI (reference sequence). Trimming took 2 bases from V and 5 from J, leaving 6 bases between them. The CDR3 extends over 13 amino acids. The CDR3 region is CASSYERTGELFF. CDR3 nucleotides: TGTGCCAGCAGTTACGAGAGAACCGGGGAGCTGTTTTTT.

This clone was seen once. The V call is TRBV5-3, the J call TRBJ1-5; tentatively, D is TRBD1 (6 bases). TRBV5-3 belongs to the ORF category, with a function that is uncertain. This CDR3 is built from 14 residues. Trimming pared 7 bases from V and 4 bases from J, leaving 15 bases between. The CDR3 sequence is CAREGGHWNQPQHF. In nucleotides, the CDR3 is TGTGCCAGAGAGGGGGGGCATTGGAATCAGCCCCAGCATTTT.

This sequence joins TRBV19 and TRBJ2-5; TRBD1 matches 7 bases. The germline V gene encodes CDR1 LNHDA and CDR2 SQIVND (reference sequence). J gave up 0 bases and V 8 bases, and 6 bases lay outside the gene matches. The CDR3 is made up of 14 amino acids. CDR3 sequence (DNA): TGTGCCAGTGCCCTTGGGACAGACCAAGAGACCCAGTACTTC. Encoded protein: CASALGTDQETQYF.

The chain recombines TRBV7-6 with TRBJ1-2; 9 nucleotides agree with TRBD1. This CDR3 has 15 residues. Germline assignment: CDR1 SGHVS and CDR2 FNYEAQ. V was clipped by 5 bases and J by 3 bases; unmatched bases: 7. CDR3 in DNA: TGTGCCAGCAGCGCCAGACAGGGGGAGTACTATGGCTACACCTTC. This codes for CASSARQGEYYGYTF.